The T cell receptor (beta chain) described here comes from a study of vaccination and CD4 T cells after COVID-19. Study-wide background: Median draw time for post-COVID samples was roughly 96 days post-diagnosis (range 35 to 161).

With the Oncomine TCR Beta short-read assay, DNA from cultured CD4+ T cells was sequenced. Using its own MiXCR run on the PCR reads, TCRdb lists one record per CDR3 protein. The table has roughly 18,000 distinct CDR3 sequences, about 51% seen once. Time point described: late sampling 161 to 241 days after vaccination in a few convalescent patients. Treatment meaning: approximately 11-day PBMC culture with coronavirus spike peptide pools or control peptides (ViraFEST assay). This clonotype occurred a few times. No antigen is known for it. The receptor was derived from a human donor who had recovered from COVID-19. This specimen consisted of CD4+ T cells from blood, cultured in vitro, obtained about 7 months after SARS-CoV-2 vaccination.

The DNA of the CDR3 is TGTGCCAGCAGGGACAACACAGATACGCAGTATTTT. Translation gives CASRDNTDTQYF. The V and J genes are TRBV12-3 or TRBV12-4 and TRBJ2-3; perhaps TRBD1 as D (5 bases). The CDR3 covers 12 residues. Trimming took 6 bases from V and 2 from J, leaving 6 bases between them.